This T cell receptor beta chain emerged from a study of neoadjuvant anti-PD-1 for oral cavity cancer. The germline V gene has CDR1 MNHEY and CDR2 SVGAGI. The CDR3 has 15 residues. The ends lost 6 bases at V and 0 bases at J; junction bases unmatched: 2. Clones were sequenced by immunoSEQ multiplex PCR, and TCRdb holds only the in-frame ones, with some missing. The data hold approximately 74,000 clones, with roughly 80% observed a single time. The source was PBMCs, collected before nivolumab (anti-PD-1) treatment. This chain uses TRBV6-5 with TRBJ2-1, with 10 bases aligning to TRBD2. The sequence was obtained from a person aged 35 to 85 with oral cavity squamous cell carcinoma. CDR3 amino acids: CASSPSGSSYNEQFF. DNA of the CDR3: TGTGCCAGCAGCCCTAGCGGGAGCTCCTACAATGAGCAGTTCTTC.